Listed below are T cell receptor beta chains from one sample, sequenced in a study of human T cells and chemical hapten exposure. TCRdb used MiXCR to reprocess the RACE reads, holding one entry per CDR3 protein. The sample has roughly 49,000 distinct CDR3 sequences, 4.3% seen once. Specimen: whole blood. These receptors originate from a female donor in good health. Some clones in this sample may be carry-over from other donors' samples. The CDR3 runs from the conserved cysteine through the conserved F or W. D genes are given only for firm matches. Rows give clone size only sometimes, using once, few, many, or a class for an expanded clone.

TRBV18	TRBD1	15	TRBJ1-4	many	CASSPRTGSNEKLFF	TGTGCCAGCTCACCCAGGACAGGGAGTAATGAAAAACTGTTTTTT
TRBV12-3/TRBV12-4	-	12	TRBJ1-5	many	CASSFWDQPQHF	TGTGCCAGCAGTTTCTGGGATCAGCCCCAGCATTTT
TRBV6-2/TRBV6-3	TRBD1	14	TRBJ1-1	many	CASSYSGTGAEAFF	TGTGCCAGCAGTTACTCGGGGACAGGGGCTGAAGCTTTCTTT
TRBV29-1	-	13	TRBJ2-1	many	CSVGLAPRGEQFF	TGCAGCGTTGGTCTAGCGCCAAGGGGTGAGCAGTTCTTC
TRBV13	TRBD1	14	TRBJ2-7	many	CASSSWTGGREQYF	TGTGCCAGCAGCTCGTGGACAGGGGGACGCGAGCAGTACTTC
TRBV20-1	-	15	TRBJ1-5	many	CSARAGLYSNQPQHF	TGCAGTGCTAGGGCAGGTCTCTATAGCAATCAGCCCCAGCATTTT
TRBV5-4	TRBD1	14	TRBJ2-3	-	CASSRDSTTDTQYF	TGTGCCAGCAGCCGGGACAGCACCACAGATACGCAGTATTTT
TRBV2	-	15	TRBJ2-7	many	CASSDVLQNSHEQYF	TGTGCCAGCAGTGATGTACTACAGAACTCCCACGAGCAGTACTTC
TRBV5-6	-	16	TRBJ1-1	few	CASSLFWQGTNTEAFF	TGTGCCAGCAGCTTATTTTGGCAGGGGACGAACACTGAAGCTTTCTTT
TRBV30	-	17	TRBJ1-6	many	CAWSVYGLRGYNSPLHF	TGTGCCTGGAGTGTATATGGGCTCCGAGGCTATAATTCACCCCTCCACTTT
TRBV6-2/TRBV6-3	-	15	TRBJ2-6	many	CASSLGNSGANVLTF	TGTGCCAGCAGTTTAGGGAACTCTGGGGCCAACGTCCTGACTTTC
TRBV7-9	-	14	TRBJ1-2	many	CASSLVGTGSSDTF	-
TRBV5-1	-	15	TRBJ2-3	-	CASSLDSTPTDTQYF	TGCGCCAGCAGCTTGGACTCTACACCAACAGATACGCAGTATTTT
TRBV9	-	14	TRBJ1-1	many	CASSGTVPFTEAFF	TGTGCCAGCAGCGGGACAGTGCCCTTCACTGAAGCTTTCTTT
TRBV5-4	TRBD1	16	TRBJ1-6	many	CASSAFGQGGWSPLHF	TGTGCCAGCAGCGCATTCGGACAGGGAGGTTGGTCACCCCTCCACTTT
TRBV7-9	-	15	TRBJ1-4	many	CASSWPAATNEKLFF	TGTGCCAGCAGCTGGCCGGCTGCAACTAATGAAAAACTGTTTTTT
TRBV4-3	TRBD1	13	TRBJ1-2	few	CASSHTGAGGDTF	TGCGCCAGCAGCCATACAGGGGCGGGTGGCGACACCTTC
TRBV5-8	-	14	TRBJ1-1	-	CASSWDQTNTEAFF	TGTGCCAGCAGCTGGGACCAAACGAACACTGAAGCTTTCTTT
TRBV12-3/TRBV12-4	-	11	TRBJ2-7	many	CASSSYREQYF	TGTGCCAGCAGTTCGTATCGCGAGCAGTACTTC
TRBV5-6	-	19	TRBJ2-2	few	CASSFFVSIGLMNTGELFF	TGTGCCAGCAGCTTCTTTGTTAGTATTGGCCTTATGAACACCGGGGAGCTGTTTTTT
TRBV4-2	-	17	TRBJ1-6	many	CASSQENQELYNSPLHF	TGTGCCAGCAGCCAAGAGAATCAGGAACTTTATAATTCACCCCTCCACTTT
TRBV7-2	-	14	TRBJ1-5	many	CASSLVAGYQPQHF	TGTGCCAGCAGCTTAGTAGCGGGGTATCAGCCCCAGCATTTT
TRBV14	-	13	TRBJ2-7	many	CASSQEASGEQYF	TGTGCCAGCAGCCAAGAAGCCTCGGGAGAGCAGTACTTC
TRBV2	TRBD1	14	TRBJ1-4	many	CASRERQGSEKLFF	TGTGCCAGCAGGGAGCGACAGGGGTCTGAAAAACTGTTTTTT
TRBV6-5	TRBD1	14	TRBJ1-3	many	CASRRTGDANTIYF	TGTGCCAGCAGGAGGACAGGGGATGCAAACACCATATATTTT
TRBV29-1	-	12	TRBJ2-7	many	CSVRVRWDEQYF	TGCAGCGTCAGGGTTCGGTGGGACGAGCAGTACTTC
TRBV29-1	-	14	TRBJ1-1	many	CSVGLTGVNTEAFF	TGCAGCGTTGGATTAACGGGGGTGAACACTGAAGCTTTCTTT
TRBV28	TRBD1	15	TRBJ2-2	many	CASSTGTGGTGELFF	TGTGCCAGCAGTACCGGGACAGGGGGCACCGGGGAGCTGTTTTTT
TRBV5-6	-	14	TRBJ1-2	many	CASSLRTPPNRYTF	TGTGCCAGCAGCTTGAGGACACCTCCTAACCGCTACACCTTC
TRBV4-3	-	15	TRBJ1-4	many	CASSQDGDLYEKLFF	TGCGCCAGCAGCCAAGATGGGGACTTGTATGAAAAACTGTTTTTT
TRBV28	-	14	TRBJ1-6	many	CASSLTGIGSPLHF	TGTGCCAGCAGTTTGACTGGTATCGGTTCACCCCTCCACTTT
TRBV5-1	-	14	TRBJ1-2	few	CASSLEQGSYGYTF	TGCGCCAGCAGCTTGGAACAGGGAAGCTATGGCTACACCTTC
TRBV6-5	TRBD2	16	TRBJ2-3	many	CASSQNGAGGSDTQYF	TGTGCCAGCAGTCAAAACGGAGCGGGGGGGTCGGATACGCAGTATTTT
TRBV20-1	-	14	TRBJ1-1	many	CSAPGVFGVTEAFF	TGCAGTGCTCCAGGGGTCTTCGGGGTGACTGAAGCTTTCTTT
TRBV7-3	TRBD1	16	TRBJ1-2	many	CASSSTPGQGAEGYTF	TGTGCCAGCAGCTCTACCCCGGGACAGGGGGCGGAAGGCTACACCTTC
TRBV5-1	TRBD2	14	TRBJ2-5	many	CASSALAGSETQYF	TGCGCCAGCAGCGCCCTAGCGGGGTCGGAGACCCAGTACTTC
TRBV5-1	-	14	TRBJ1-4	many	CASSGQTTNEKLFF	TGCGCCAGCAGCGGGCAGACAACTAATGAAAAACTGTTTTTT
TRBV7-8	TRBD1	16	TRBJ1-1	many	CASSFQPGQGNSWAFF	TGTGCCAGCAGCTTTCAGCCGGGACAGGGAAATTCTTGGGCTTTCTTT
TRBV7-2	TRBD1	14	TRBJ2-7	many	CASSLGQGAHEQYF	TGTGCCAGCAGCTTGGGGCAGGGGGCCCACGAGCAGTACTTC
TRBV6-5	-	14	TRBJ1-1	many	CASRFSRGGTEAFF	TGTGCCAGCAGGTTCAGTCGGGGGGGCACTGAAGCTTTCTTT
TRBV6-2/TRBV6-3	-	16	TRBJ2-5	many	CASSPLPTWAEETQYF	TGTGCCAGCAGCCCCCTACCCACCTGGGCGGAAGAGACCCAGTACTTC
TRBV20-1	-	13	TRBJ1-1	many	CSARAPVGTEAFF	TGCAGTGCTAGAGCCCCCGTTGGGACTGAAGCTTTCTTT
TRBV3-1	-	14	TRBJ1-5	many	CASSPRSSNQPQHF	TGTGCCAGCAGCCCCCGCAGTAGCAATCAGCCCCAGCATTTT
TRBV29-1	-	14	TRBJ1-2	few	CSVEDGNFNYGYTF	TGCAGCGTTGAAGACGGAAATTTTAACTATGGCTACACCTTC
TRBV14	-	17	TRBJ2-3	many	CASSHLSGGVSTDTQYF	TGTGCCAGCAGCCACCTGAGCGGAGGAGTTAGCACAGATACGCAGTATTTT
TRBV5-1	-	13	TRBJ2-7	many	CASSLVPAGEQYF	TGCGCCAGCAGCTTGGTGCCCGCGGGCGAGCAGTACTTC
TRBV29-1	-	9	TRBJ2-1	many	CSDGNEQFF	TGCAGCGACGGCAATGAGCAGTTCTTC
TRBV15	-	13	TRBJ1-1	many	CATSRGLNTEAFF	TGTGCCACCAGCAGGGGGCTCAACACTGAAGCTTTCTTT
TRBV12-3/TRBV12-4	TRBD2	17	TRBJ2-3	-	CASRTGRSGGALDTQYF	TGTGCCAGTAGGACAGGGCGGAGCGGGGGGGCCTTAGATACGCAGTATTTT
TRBV10-3	-	14	TRBJ1-5	many	CAISGGRGGGPQHF	TGTGCCATCAGTGGGGGCAGGGGAGGTGGGCCCCAGCATTTT
TRBV10-3	-	14	TRBJ1-2	many	CAISLGRRNYGYTF	TGTGCCATCAGCCTAGGGCGGCGAAACTATGGCTACACCTTC
TRBV7-3	TRBD2	17	TRBJ2-3	-	CASSSRGLAGGTDTQYF	TGTGCCAGCAGCTCGCGAGGACTAGCGGGGGGGACAGATACGCAGTATTTT
TRBV7-2	-	17	TRBJ1-2	many	CASSLELVAGEDYGYTF	TGTGCCAGCAGCTTAGAGCTGGTGGCAGGGGAGGACTATGGCTACACCTTC
TRBV7-2	TRBD2	16	TRBJ2-5	many	CASSLRLRGGQETQYF	TGTGCCAGCAGCTTACGGTTGCGCGGGGGGCAAGAGACCCAGTACTTC
TRBV5-1	-	14	TRBJ2-3	many	CASSRILRVDTQYF	TGCGCCAGCAGTCGGATCTTGAGGGTCGATACGCAGTATTTT
TRBV2	TRBD1	19	TRBJ1-5	few	CASSWTGKESGYSNQPQHF	TGTGCCAGCAGTTGGACAGGGAAGGAGTCCGGATATAGCAATCAGCCCCAGCATTTT
TRBV6-1	-	12	TRBJ2-7	many	CASGRGRNEQYF	TGTGCCAGCGGAAGGGGCCGGAACGAGCAGTACTTC
TRBV4-3	-	14	TRBJ2-3	many	CASSQGDPRDTQYF	TGCGCCAGCAGCCAAGGGGATCCTAGGGATACGCAGTATTTT
TRBV27	-	15	TRBJ2-1	many	CASSRQSGGYNEQFF	TGTGCCAGCAGCCGACAATCTGGGGGGTACAATGAGCAGTTCTTC